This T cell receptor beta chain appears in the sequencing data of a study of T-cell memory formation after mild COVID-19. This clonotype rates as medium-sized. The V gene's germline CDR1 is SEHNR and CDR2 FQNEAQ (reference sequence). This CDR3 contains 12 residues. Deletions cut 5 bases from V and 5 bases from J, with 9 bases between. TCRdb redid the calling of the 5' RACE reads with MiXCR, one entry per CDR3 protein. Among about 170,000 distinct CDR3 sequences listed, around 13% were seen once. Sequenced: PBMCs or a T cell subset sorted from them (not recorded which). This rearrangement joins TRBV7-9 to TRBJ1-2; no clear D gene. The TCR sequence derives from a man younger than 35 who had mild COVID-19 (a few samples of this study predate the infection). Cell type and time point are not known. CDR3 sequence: CASSEQVYGYTF. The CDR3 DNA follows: TGTGCCAGCAGCGAACAAGTTTATGGCTACACCTTC.